The sequence of this TCR beta chain was determined in a study of blood T cell repertoires in COVID-19. Study-wide context: T cells, B-cell-depleted T cells, or PBMCs supplied cDNA or gDNA.

This table comes from immunoSEQ multiplex PCR, and its TCRdb copy is limited to in-frame clones, with some not included. Of 200,000 to 250,000 clones in the sample, around 86% were seen once. The CDR3 runs to 17 residues. This clonotype was obtained from a man younger than 45 who had recovered from COVID-19. The chain uses TRBV21-1 and TRBJ2-7; the table calls TRBD2, which could not be checked here. TRBV21-1 is a recognized pseudogene. Specimen: peripheral blood. CDR3 coding DNA: TGTGCCAGCAGCAAACTAAGGAAGCGGGCCGCTCCCTACGAGCAGTACGTC. Amino acids: CASSKLRKRAAPYEQYV.